These 19 T cell receptor beta chains were sequenced from one sample in a study of cytomegalovirus exposure and HLA in healthy donors. The PCR made use of 60 Vbeta and 13 Jbeta primers. Generated by immunoSEQ multiplex PCR, the TCRdb table keeps only in-frame clones and is missing some. This sample has about 160,000 clones, with about 80% found just once. The sample comprised PBMCs. Receptors originate from a man younger than 30 in good health and CMV-seropositive.

As for this clone: Compared with germline, one end of the junction differs, possibly owing to a read error. This chain uses TRBV7-9 with TRBJ2-7; no clear D gene. There are 14 residues in the CDR3. CDR1 is SEHNR, CDR2 FQNEAQ, per germline (reference sequence). The CDR3 protein is CSSSPYGERSEQYF. CDR3 coding DNA: TGTTCCAGCAGCCCCTACGGAGAGAGGTCCGAGCAGTACTTC.

The chain recombines TRBV19 with TRBJ2-1; D might be TRBD2 (6 bases). This CDR3 has 14 residues. Germline assignment: CDR1 LNHDA and CDR2 SQIVND (reference sequence). The germline V and J ends were trimmed by 3 bases and 6 bases, with 12 bases remaining between them. CDR3 protein: CASSILSSANEQFF. The CDR3 DNA sequence: TGTGCCAGTAGTATTTTATCTAGCGCCAATGAGCAGTTCTTC.

This clone was recorded a few times. The V and J genes are TRBV13 and TRBJ1-2, with a weak D call TRBD1 (6 bases). The CDR3 length is 13 residues. CDR1 PRHDT and CDR2 FYEKMQ come from the germline V gene (reference sequence). Trimming left V 3 bases short and J 3 bases short, with 8 bases between. CDR3 amino acids: CASSLTGDYGYTF. DNA for the CDR3: TGTGCCAGCAGCTTGACAGGAGACTATGGCTACACCTTC.

The chain has TRBV15 and TRBJ2-5, with TRBD1 matching over 10 bases. After removal of 1 base from V and 4 bases from J, the junction contained 3 bases not matched to a gene. There are 15 residues in the CDR3. CDR1 and CDR2 from the germline V gene are LNHNV and YYDKDF (reference sequence). Written as DNA, the CDR3 is TGTGCCACCAGCAGAGGGACAGGGGGAGTAGAGACCCAGTACTTC. This sequence encodes CATSRGTGGVETQYF. The whole variable domain, filled in from reference TRBV15 and TRBJ2-5, reads DAMVIQNPRYQVTQFGKPVTLSCSQTLNHNVMYWYQQKSSQAPKLLFHYYDKDFNNEADTPDNFQSRRPNTSFCFLDIRSPGLGDTAMYLCATSRGTGGVETQYFGPGTRLLVL.

This chain joins TRBV18 and TRBJ1-3, with D perhaps matching TRBD1 (5 bases). The CDR3 covers 16 residues. Trimming took 1 base from V and 3 from J, leaving 13 bases between them. Germline assignment: CDR1 KGHSH and CDR2 LQKENI. CDR3 coding DNA: TGTGCCAGCTCACCACGATCACAGGATTATGGAAACACCATATATTTT. This encodes CASSPRSQDYGNTIYF.

This rearrangement joins TRBV19 to TRBJ1-4, with D perhaps TRBD1 (5 bases). The CDR3 extends over 14 amino acids. Germline V gene sequence: CDR1 LNHDA, CDR2 SQIVND (reference sequence). V lost 3 bases and J lost 5, with 10 bases in between. The CDR3 region is CASSIGGLNEKLFF. CDR3 sequence (DNA): TGTGCCAGTAGTATCGGGGGTTTGAATGAAAAACTGTTTTTT.

The gene calls are TRBV27 and TRBJ2-1, with 8 bases that match TRBD2. Trimming took 2 bases from V and 5 from J; bases not matched to a gene: 8. Germline loops: CDR1 MNHEY, CDR2 SMNVEV (reference sequence). This CDR3 spans 16 amino acids. The CDR3 protein is CASSLPPSGSNNEQFF. In DNA form, the CDR3 reads TGTGCCAGCAGTTTACCCCCTAGCGGGTCCAACAATGAGCAGTTCTTC.

The V gene is TRBV19, the J gene TRBJ2-5; tentative D call: TRBD1 (5 bases). Germline CDR1 reads LNHDA; CDR2 reads SQIVND (reference sequence). This CDR3 is built from 13 residues. V lost 7 bases to trimming and J lost 0 bases, with 9 bases between them. The CDR3 sequence is CASTSTDQETQYF. The CDR3 DNA reads TGTGCCAGTACCTCGACAGACCAAGAGACCCAGTACTTC. Full variable domain (rest looked up from reference TRBV19 and TRBJ2-5): DGGITQSPKYLFRKEGQNVTLSCEQNLNHDAMYWYRQDPGQGLRLIYYSQIVNDFQKGDIAEGYSVSREKKESFPLTVTSAQKNPTAFYLCASTSTDQETQYFGPGTRLLVL.

This clone was seen a handful of times. The chain couples TRBV19 to TRBJ2-2, with 7 bases lining up with TRBD2. Trimming cost V 5 bases and J 5 bases; bases outside gene matches: 14. There are 17 residues in the CDR3. Germline CDR1 and CDR2: LNHDA and SQIVND (reference sequence). CDR3 sequence (DNA): TGTGCCAGTAGTGGGGGGGAGGGCCGGTATTGGACCGGGGAGCTGTTTTTT. It translates to CASSGGEGRYWTGELFF.

This chain uses TRBV19 with TRBJ1-5; the D gene is possibly TRBD1 (6 bases). V gave up 7 bases and J gave up 0 bases, with 19 bases separating them. The V gene's germline CDR1 is LNHDA and CDR2 SQIVND (reference sequence). The CDR3 runs to 17 residues. The CDR3 here is CASTTKGGTYSNQPQHF. CDR3 coding DNA: TGTGCCAGTACCACGAAGGGGGGGACTTATAGCAATCAGCCCCAGCATTTT.

The chain recombines TRBV9 with TRBJ2-3; 7 nucleotides agree with TRBD2. Per germline, CDR1 SGDLS and CDR2 YYNGEE. With V trimmed by 0 bases and J by 3 bases, 4 bases remained unmatched. The CDR3 covers 15 residues. CDR3 in DNA: TGTGCCAGCAGCGTAGCTAGCGGTTGGACAGATACGCAGTATTTT. This gives the protein CASSVASGWTDTQYF.

The chain couples TRBV15 to TRBJ2-1, with 10 nucleotides matching TRBD2. J was trimmed by 0 bases and V by 0 bases; bases with no gene match: 5. Germline V gene data show CDR1 as LNHNV and CDR2 as YYDKDF (reference sequence). This CDR3 is 18 amino acids long. The CDR3 sequence is CATSRERASGSSYNEQFF. The CDR3 nucleotides read TGTGCCACCAGCAGAGAAAGGGCTAGCGGGAGCTCCTACAATGAGCAGTTCTTC.

This clone turned up a few times. The chain links TRBV5-1 to TRBJ2-1; TRBD2 aligns across 7 bases. Per the germline V gene, CDR1 is SGHRS and CDR2 is YFSETQ. With V trimmed by 9 bases and J by 8 bases, 17 bases remained unmatched. The CDR3 is made up of 15 amino acids. CDR3 in amino acids: CATQPSGGRVYEQFF. In DNA, the CDR3 is TGCGCCACCCAACCCTCGGGCGGGAGAGTCTATGAGCAGTTCTTC.

The V call is TRBV4-1, the J call TRBJ2-6; TRBD1 is a possible D gene (6 bases). The CDR3 totals 20 residues. V was shortened by 4 bases and J by 4 bases, with 26 bases between the two germline ends. Germline V CDR1 and CDR2: MGHRA, YSYEKL. The CDR3 nucleotides are TGCGCCAGCAGCCCCGGACTTGTTACAGGGACGACGTCCGGGGCCAACGTCCTGACTTTC. The encoded protein is CASSPGLVTGTTSGANVLTF.

The chain links TRBV15 to TRBJ2-3; possible D gene TRBD2, 6 bases. In germline, CDR1 is LNHNV, CDR2 YYDKDF (reference sequence). V was cut by 0 bases and J by 4 bases, with 8 bases left in between. The CDR3 loop spans 14 amino acids. The CDR3 region is CATSRDWGADTQYF. CDR3 sequence (DNA): TGTGCCACCAGCAGAGATTGGGGGGCAGATACGCAGTATTTT.

The chain couples TRBV7-8 to TRBJ2-1; D not certain. The CDR3 contains 13 residues. Germline V gene sequence: CDR1 SGHVS, CDR2 FQNEAQ. Trimming shortened V by 0 bases and J by 7 bases, and 7 bases separated the two germline ends. The CDR3 region is CASSLAGRNEQFF. CDR3 sequence (DNA): TGTGCCAGCAGCTTAGCGGGCCGAAATGAGCAGTTCTTC.

The rearrangement joins TRBV7-2 to TRBJ1-6; D is possibly TRBD1 (5 bases). Between the trimmed V and J ends, which lost 0 bases and 9 bases, there was a span of 15 bases. CDR1 is SGHTA, CDR2 FQGNSA, per germline. The CDR3 totals 16 residues. This CDR3 is CASSLAMATAGSPLHF. The CDR3 DNA is TGTGCCAGCAGCTTAGCCATGGCGACAGCGGGTTCACCCCTCCACTTT.

The V gene is TRBV7-9, the J gene TRBJ1-4; 9 bases are a match to TRBD1. The CDR3 is made up of 17 amino acids. Losses at the gene ends were 3 bases for V and 4 bases for J; bases not matched to a gene: 9. Germline V lookup: CDR1 SEHNR, CDR2 FQNEAQ (reference sequence). The CDR3 here is CASSFVDGTGLNEKLFF. In DNA, the CDR3 is TGTGCCAGCAGCTTCGTGGACGGGACAGGGCTTAATGAAAAACTGTTTTTT.

For the CDR3, the DNA is TGTGCCAGCAGCTCCCAGGTCCCAATTCTCTATGGCTACACCTTC. Translation gives CASSSQVPILYGYTF. V usage is TRBV5-8 and J usage is TRBJ1-2; no clear D. The CDR3 spans 15 residues. V lost 3 bases, J lost 4 bases, and 16 bases lay in between. Germline-derived CDR1 and CDR2 are SGHTS and YDEGEE.